This T cell receptor beta chain was identified during a study of cytomegalovirus exposure and HLA in healthy donors. This PCR relied on a set of 60 Vbeta primers and 13 Jbeta primers. Produced via immunoSEQ multiplex PCR; TCRdb's table is partial and in-frame only. The repertoire includes roughly 180,000 clones, approximately 82% of them detected once, and roughly 1.5% sits in the top ten. This CDR3 has 15 residues. CDR1 SGHDT and CDR2 YYEEEE come from the germline V gene. It was healthy bone marrow donors who served as donors. The V and J genes are TRBV5-6 and TRBJ2-5, with 8 positions matching TRBD1. Judging by the DNA end, TRBJ2-7 fits better; the J call may be wrong. The sequence came from a male donor in good health and CMV-seronegative. The sample consisted of PBMCs. In DNA form, the CDR3 reads TGTGCCAGCAGCGCACCGGGACAGGTCTCCTACGAGCAGTACTTC. Translated, it gives CASSAPGQVSYEQYF.